A selection of T cell receptor beta chains follows, all from one sample in a study of blood T cell repertoires in COVID-19. Assay: immunoSEQ multiplex PCR; the TCRdb copy retains only in-frame clones and omits some. Of about 220,000 clones in the sample, roughly 90% were seen once. The sequencing sample was made of peripheral blood. The receptor set was obtained from a man in his thirties or forties who had recovered from COVID-19. Both conserved end residues are part of each CDR3. D genes are given only for firm matches. For some rows the clone size is stated as once, few or many, or as a class when expanded; others skip it.

TRBJ1-2,TRBV7-9,TRBD1,.,TGTGCCAGCAGCTTAGCCCCGACAGGGATGTCGGATGGCTACACCTTC,CASSLAPTGMSDGYTF
TRBJ1-5,TRBV10-3,TRBD1,.,TGTGCCATCAGTGGGACAGGGGACGGTCAGCCCCAGCATTTT,CAISGTGDGQPQHF
TRBJ2-7,TRBV6-1,.,.,TGTGCCAGCAGTGAACAGGGGACCATCTACGAGCAGCACTTC,CASSEQGTIYEQHF
TRBJ1-5,TRBV19,TRBD1,once,TGTGCCAGTAGGTTGGGACAGACCTACAATCAGCCCCAGCATTTT,CASRLGQTYNQPQHF
TRBJ2-3,TRBV10-3,.,once,TGTGCCATCAGTGACTACACAGATACGCAGTATTTT,CAISDYTDTQYF
TRBJ1-2,TRBV15,TRBD1,once,TGTGCCACCAGCAGGGGACAGGGTCTCTATGGCTACACCTTC,CATSRGQGLYGYTF
TRBJ1-2,TRBV10-1,.,.,TGCGCCAGCAGCTACGACAGCGGGTATGGCTACACCTTC,CASSYDSGYGYTF
TRBJ1-1,TRBV5-1,.,.,TGCGCCAGCAGTAACCAGGCGACACCGACTGAAGCTTTCTTT,CASSNQATPTEAFF
TRBJ1-1,TRBV18,TRBD1,.,TGTGCCAGCTCACCGGACAGGGCTACTGAAGCTTTCTTT,CASSPDRATEAFF
TRBJ2-4,TRBV27,TRBD1,.,TGTGCCAGCAGACTGACAGGGGGGACCCTAGCCAAAAACATTCAGTACTTC,CASRLTGGTLAKNIQYF
TRBJ2-7,TRBV19,TRBD1,.,TGTGCCAGTAGTTCTACCGGGACAGGGAACGAGCAGTACTTC,CASSSTGTGNEQYF
TRBJ1-1,TRBV7-9,TRBD1,once,TGTGCCAGCAGCTTATGGTCAGGGGGGAGCACTGAAGCTTTCTTT,CASSLWSGGSTEAFF
TRBJ2-7,TRBV5-1,TRBD1,.,TGCGCCAGCAGCTTTACAGGACAGGGGCCTTACGAGCAGTACTTC,CASSFTGQGPYEQYF
TRBJ2-7,TRBV12-3/TRBV12-4,.,.,TGTGCCAGCAAGGAGGGGTTCTCCTACGAGCAGTACTTC,CASKEGFSYEQYF
TRBJ1-5,TRBV5-3,.,.,TGTGCCAGAAGCCCCCCCTCCTATAGCAATCAGCCCCAGCATTTT,CARSPPSYSNQPQHF
TRBJ1-1,TRBV5-6,.,.,TGTGCCAGCAGCTTATCAACTGAAGCTTTCTTT,CASSLSTEAFF
TRBJ1-2,TRBV10-3,.,.,TGTGCCATCAGTGAGTCGCAGGGCAGGGGTTCCTATGGCTACACCTTC,CAISESQGRGSYGYTF
TRBJ2-3,TRBV7-2,TRBD2,.,TGTGCCAGCAGCTTAGGCCTAGCGGGGGGGCAAGATACGCAGTATTTT,CASSLGLAGGQDTQYF
TRBJ1-5,TRBV18,.,.,TGTGCCAGCTCACCAGTGGCAGAGGGCAATCAGCCCCAGCATTTT,CASSPVAEGNQPQHF
TRBJ2-7,TRBV19,TRBD2,.,TGTGCCAGTAGCGGGACTAGCGGGGGGGCCTACGAGCAGTACTTC,CASSGTSGGAYEQYF
TRBJ1-6,TRBV7-9,.,.,TGTGCCAGCAGCTTAGTACAGGGCCAATCACCCCTCCACTTT,CASSLVQGQSPLHF
TRBJ1-2,TRBV19,TRBD1,.,TGTGCCAGTAGTATACTGACAGGGAGGAACGGCTACACCTTC,CASSILTGRNGYTF
TRBJ1-2,TRBV29-1,TRBD1,.,TGCAGCGTTGATCAGTCAGGGGGCGGCTATGGCTACACCTTC,CSVDQSGGGYGYTF
TRBJ1-2,TRBV12-3/TRBV12-4,TRBD1,.,TGTGCCAGCAGTTTGATGACAGGGTCAGGCTACACCTTC,CASSLMTGSGYTF
TRBJ1-2,TRBV11-2,TRBD1,.,TGTGCCAGCAGCTTCGACGCCGGGACAGGGGTTGATGCTAACTATGGCTACACCTTC,CASSFDAGTGVDANYGYTF
TRBJ1-4,TRBV9,.,.,TGTGCCAGCAGCGTAGGGTCCAGGGGAGGGGAAAAACTGTTTTTT,CASSVGSRGGEKLFF
TRBJ1-1,TRBV5-1,.,.,TGCGCCAGCAGCCTATCCCCCATGGGACAAAATACTGAAGCTTTCTTT,CASSLSPMGQNTEAFF
TRBJ1-1,TRBV7-6,.,.,TGTGCCAGCAGCTTAGGGTCTGGACTGGAGAACACTGAAGCTTTCTTT,CASSLGSGLENTEAFF
TRBJ1-1,TRBV19,.,once,TGTGCCAGTGGAGGGACGGTCACTGAAGCTTTCTTT,CASGGTVTEAFF
TRBJ2-5,TRBV3-1/TRBV3-2,TRBD2,.,TGTGCCAGCAGCCAAGGTGGGACTAGCGGGGGGGTCGAGACCCAGTACTTC,CASSQGGTSGGVETQYF
TRBJ2-5,TRBV6-1,.,.,TGTGCCAGCAGTGAAGCGCGTCTTCCAGGGTCGGAGACCCAGTACTTC,CASSEARLPGSETQYF
TRBJ1-6,TRBV7-9,.,.,TGTGCCAGCAGCTTCGGGCAGGGTGGGACACCCCTCCACTTT,CASSFGQGGTPLHF
TRBJ2-3,TRBV5-6,.,once,TGTGCCAGCAGCCCCGTCCGGACAGATACGCAGTATTTT,CASSPVRTDTQYF
TRBJ1-2,TRBV27,TRBD1,.,TGTGCCAGCAGTTCTGGACAGGCCACGAAGAATAACTATGGCTACACCTTC,CASSSGQATKNNYGYTF
TRBJ2-5,TRBV5-5,TRBD2,few,TGTGCCAGCAGCTCGGGACTAGCGGGGCTTTACCAAGAGACCCAGTACTTC,CASSSGLAGLYQETQYF
TRBJ2-7,TRBV6-2/TRBV6-3,.,.,TGTGCCAGCAGTTATCTTTACGAGCAGTACTTC,CASSYLYEQYF
TRBJ2-1,TRBV4-3,TRBD2,.,TGCGCCAGCAGCCAAGAGCCTAGCGGGGGATCCTACAATGAGCAGTTCTTC,CASSQEPSGGSYNEQFF
TRBJ2-2,TRBV5-1,TRBD2,.,TGCGCCAGCAGCTTCAGCGGGGGGGCCACCGGGGAGCTGTTTTTT,CASSFSGGATGELFF
TRBJ2-7,TRBV11-3,TRBD1,.,TGTGCCAGCAGCTTACGACAGGGTGGGGGCGAGCAGTACTTC,CASSLRQGGGEQYF
TRBJ2-1,TRBV6-5,TRBD1,.,TGTGCCAGCAGCTGGGGGACAGTCCCCTACAATGAGCAGTTCTTC,CASSWGTVPYNEQFF
TRBJ1-2,TRBV6-5,.,.,TGTGCCAGCAGGCGACAGGAGCTCTATGGCTACACCTTC,CASRRQELYGYTF
TRBJ2-7,TRBV14,.,.,TGTGCCAGCAGCCAAGGGGCAGGGTACGGCGAGCAGTACTTC,CASSQGAGYGEQYF
TRBJ1-4,TRBV7-9,.,once,TGTGCCAGCAACCTAGACAGTAATGAAAAACTGTTTTTT,CASNLDSNEKLFF
TRBJ2-5,TRBV5-1,TRBD2,.,TGCGCCAGCAGCACGGGACTAGCTGGGGAGACCCAGTACTTC,CASSTGLAGETQYF
TRBJ1-2,TRBV3-1/TRBV3-2,TRBD1,.,TGTGCCAGCAGCCATGATGACAGGGGGCGAGTTTTGCCCGGCTACACCTTC,CASSHDDRGRVLPGYTF
TRBJ2-1,TRBV6-5,.,.,TGTGCCAGCAGCCAGGCTTACAATGAGCAGTTCTTC,CASSQAYNEQFF
TRBJ2-1,TRBV9,TRBD1,.,TGTGCCAGCAGCGGACAGGGCTACAATGAGCAGTTCTTC,CASSGQGYNEQFF
TRBJ1-2,TRBV2,TRBD1,.,TGTGCCAGCAGTGAGCAGCAGGGGGCGGTTTGGGGCTACACCTTC,CASSEQQGAVWGYTF
TRBJ2-7,TRBV6-5,TRBD1,many,TGTGCCAGCAGGGACAGGGTAGTCCCCTACGAGCAGTACTTC,CASRDRVVPYEQYF
TRBJ2-5,TRBV19,TRBD1,.,TGTGCCAGTAGTACAGGACAGGGGATAGAGACCCAGTACTTC,CASSTGQGIETQYF
TRBJ2-5,TRBV18,TRBD1,.,TGTGCCAGCTCACCAGCCGTGGGACAGCAAGAGACCCAGTACTTC,CASSPAVGQQETQYF
TRBJ2-7,TRBV6-5,.,.,TGTGCCACAGGCCCCCAACAGCAGTACTTC,CATGPQQQYF
TRBJ2-7,TRBV5-1,.,.,TGCGCCAGCAGCACCGGTAACTACGAGCAGTACTTC,CASSTGNYEQYF
TRBJ1-2,TRBV6-5,TRBD1,.,TGTGCCAGCAGTTCGACAGGGTTGGGCTACACCTTC,CASSSTGLGYTF
TRBJ2-7,TRBV7-7,.,.,TGTGCCAGCAGCCCCAGGGGGGTGGACGAGCAGTACTTC,CASSPRGVDEQYF
TRBJ2-7,TRBV6-1,TRBD1,.,TGTGCCAGCACTCCCTACAGGGGCTACGAGCAGTACTTC,CASTPYRGYEQYF
TRBJ2-3,TRBV6-1,TRBD2,few,TGTGCCAGCAGTGACCGGGTCCTAGCGGGGTCAGATACGCAGTATTTT,CASSDRVLAGSDTQYF
TRBJ2-2,TRBV5-1,TRBD1,.,TGCGCCAGCAGCCAAGGACAGGGGGTTACCGGGGAGCTGTTTTTT,CASSQGQGVTGELFF
TRBJ1-1,TRBV12-3/TRBV12-4,.,.,TGTGCCAGCAGTTTTCGGAACACTGAAGCTTTCTTT,CASSFRNTEAFF
TRBJ1-1,TRBV20-1,.,.,TGCATTGCAGAGAAGAACACTGAAGCTTTCTTT,CIAEKNTEAFF